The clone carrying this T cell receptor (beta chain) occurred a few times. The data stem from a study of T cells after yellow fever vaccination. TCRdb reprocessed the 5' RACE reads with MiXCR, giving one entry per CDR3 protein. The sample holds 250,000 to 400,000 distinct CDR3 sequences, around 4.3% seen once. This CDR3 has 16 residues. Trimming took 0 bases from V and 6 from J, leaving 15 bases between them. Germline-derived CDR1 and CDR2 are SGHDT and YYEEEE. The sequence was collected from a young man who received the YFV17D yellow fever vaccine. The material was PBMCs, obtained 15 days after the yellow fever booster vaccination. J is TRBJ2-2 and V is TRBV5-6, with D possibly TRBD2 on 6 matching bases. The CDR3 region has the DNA TGTGCCAGCAGCTTGGTTGGAGACGGGGAGGCCGGGGAGCTGTTTTTT. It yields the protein CASSLVGDGEAGELFF.